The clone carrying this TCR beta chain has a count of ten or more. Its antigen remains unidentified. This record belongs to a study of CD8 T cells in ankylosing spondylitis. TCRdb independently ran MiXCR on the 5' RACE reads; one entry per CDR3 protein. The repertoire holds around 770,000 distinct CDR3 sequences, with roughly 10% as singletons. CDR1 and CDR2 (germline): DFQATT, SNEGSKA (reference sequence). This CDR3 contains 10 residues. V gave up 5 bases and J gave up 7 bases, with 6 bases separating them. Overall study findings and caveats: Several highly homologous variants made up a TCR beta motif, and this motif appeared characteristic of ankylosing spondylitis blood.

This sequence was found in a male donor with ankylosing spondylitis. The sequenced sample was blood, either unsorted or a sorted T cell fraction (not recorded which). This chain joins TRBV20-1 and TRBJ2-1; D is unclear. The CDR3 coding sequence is TGCAGTGCTGAACGGAATGAGCAGTTCTTC. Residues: CSAERNEQFF.